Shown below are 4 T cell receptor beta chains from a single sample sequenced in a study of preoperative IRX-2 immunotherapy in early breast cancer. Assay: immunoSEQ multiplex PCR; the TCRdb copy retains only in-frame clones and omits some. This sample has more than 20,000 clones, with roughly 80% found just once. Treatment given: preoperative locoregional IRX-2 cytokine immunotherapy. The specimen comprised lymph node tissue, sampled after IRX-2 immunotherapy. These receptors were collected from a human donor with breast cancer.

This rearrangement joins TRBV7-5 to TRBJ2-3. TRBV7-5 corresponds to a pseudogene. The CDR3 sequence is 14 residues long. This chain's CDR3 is CASSLLRSTDTQYF. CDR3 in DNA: TGTGCCAGCAGCTTGCTCCGTAGCACAGATACGCAGTATTTT.

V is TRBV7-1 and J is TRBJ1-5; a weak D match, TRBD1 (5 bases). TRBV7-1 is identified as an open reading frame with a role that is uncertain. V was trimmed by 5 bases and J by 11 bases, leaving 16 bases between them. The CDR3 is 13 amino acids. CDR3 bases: TGTGCCAGCAGCCCGATCGGGGCAGGAACCCAGCATTTT. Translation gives CASSPIGAGTQHF.

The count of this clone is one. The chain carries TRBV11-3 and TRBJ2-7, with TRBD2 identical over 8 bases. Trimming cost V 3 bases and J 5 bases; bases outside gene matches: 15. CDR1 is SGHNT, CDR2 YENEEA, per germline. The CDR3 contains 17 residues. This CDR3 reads CASSLPPGASGFHEQYF. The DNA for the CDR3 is TGTGCCAGCAGCTTGCCCCCCGGGGCTAGCGGGTTCCACGAGCAGTACTTC.

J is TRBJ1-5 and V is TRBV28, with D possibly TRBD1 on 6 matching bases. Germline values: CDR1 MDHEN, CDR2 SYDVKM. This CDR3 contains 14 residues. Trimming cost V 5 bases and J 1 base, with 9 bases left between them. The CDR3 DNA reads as TGTGCCAGCAGTACAGGGACCAGCAATCAGCCCCAGCATTTT. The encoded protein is CASSTGTSNQPQHF.